This TCR beta chain was captured in a study of cytomegalovirus exposure and HLA in healthy donors. Study details: The 100 to 150 validation repertoires, a later analysis reported, used the same platform as the approximately 670 repertoires from the first cohort.

Study observations and caveats: Per published reports, the classifier diagnosed cytomegalovirus status with high specificity and sensitivity. Most TCR sequences were seen very rarely across donors, but some public TCRs occurred in many.

Some clones are missing from TCRdb's copy, which holds only in-frame ones; the method was immunoSEQ multiplex PCR. The sample yields 200,000 or so clones, about 93% seen once. This clone has just a few counts. Its target is not known. Sequenced: PBMCs. This sequence originates from a woman aged 18 to 35 in good health and CMV-seronegative.

The chain's CDR3 is CASSLELWNQPQHF. The CDR3 nucleotides read TGTGCCAGCAGCTTAGAGCTTTGGAATCAGCCCCAGCATTTT. The rearrangement uses TRBV7-2 and TRBJ1-5; D remains unclear. The CDR3 runs 14 residues. The germline V gene has CDR1 SGHTA and CDR2 FQGNSA. Trimming removed 1 base from V and 4 bases from J, with 8 bases in between.